The subject of this entry is one TCR beta chain. The specificity of this receptor is unknown. Base-call qualities are not available, and no considerably larger clone is one nucleotide away. Reading from cysteine to phenylalanine, the CDR3 counts 13 amino acids. Only the CDR3 portion is preserved as DNA: 39 bases, with reading frame beginning at the first base. V gives up 2 bases and J gives up 2 bases, and the segment between their germline ends measures 5 bases. According to the germline V gene (reference sequence), CDR1 reads MNHNY and CDR2 reads SVGAGI. To sequence the TCRbeta CDR3 region, genomic DNA was isolated from the sorted cells. TCRbeta CDR3 regions were sequenced using the immunoSEQ Assay. TCRdb carries this immuneACCESS record with in-frame sequences only. Its versions omit some clonotypes, under half of them owing to an unresolved V gene in the studies checked, with the rest unexplained. For this sample the table gives some 38,000 clones, of which 80% to 95% were detected only once. The biggest ten clones account for less than 25% of the sample.

The sample comes from a study of OX40 agonist ivuxolimab in advanced cancers. Study-level background: Ivuxolimab was an agonistic, fully human IgG2 monoclonal antibody directed against OX40 (CD134), a costimulatory receptor. Of the approximately 53 patients in dose escalation, some 19 had hepatocellular carcinoma, approximately 15 had melanoma, 9 had renal cell carcinoma and 9 had head and neck cancer. In the dose-escalation cohort, around four fifths of patients were male, and the mean age was approximately 60 years, with a range of about 23 to 85. Prior anti-PD-1, anti-PD-L1 or anti-CTLA-4 therapy was permitted, and checkpoint inhibitors had been received by roughly 42% of dose-escalation patients. Partial responses occurred in three dose-escalation patients, of whom one had hepatocellular carcinoma and two had cutaneous melanoma. The paper covers the monotherapy dose-escalation part of the phase I ivuxolimab trial, which included N ≈ 57 patients. Peripheral TCRbeta sequencing aimed to test whether ivuxolimab altered TCR sequence diversity and caused clonal T-cell expansion. Intravenous ivuxolimab was administered to patients every 2 weeks at six dose levels: 0.01, 0.1, 0.3, 1.5, 3 and 10 mg/kg. What the research found in general, with its limitations: Low levels of normalized T-cell clonal expansion were also seen in some patients who did not respond. Antigen specificity was not determined for the clonally expanded peripheral T cells. At doses of 0.1 to 3.0 mg/kg, clonal expansion of both CD4+ and CD8+ T cells in blood was seen between baseline and week 6. On average, CD8+ T cells showed more expanded clones than CD4+ T cells after ivuxolimab. In the 0.1-3.0 mg/kg groups, partial responders were among the patients with the lowest normalized peripheral clonal expansion, particularly in CD8+ T cells.

The trial excluded patients who had a history of autoimmune disease or who were on systemic immunosuppression. Peripheral blood for TCR sequencing was collected from all dose cohorts at baseline, on cycle 4 day 1, and on cycle 7 day 1. Samples came from an open-label, multicenter, first-in-human phase I dose-escalation trial of ivuxolimab. Adults with locally advanced or metastatic melanoma, renal cell carcinoma, hepatocellular carcinoma or head and neck squamous cell carcinoma were enrolled in the trial. Before TCR sequencing, CD4+ T cells and CD8+ T cells from peripheral blood were sorted into separate populations.

In this chain, TRBV6-6 is recombined with TRBJ2-3; confidence is insufficient to name the D gene. The source was CD4+ or CD8+ T cells sorted from blood, collected in a trial of the OX40 agonist ivuxolimab. The receptor's source is an adult with an advanced solid tumor such as melanoma, head and neck, liver or kidney cancer. CDR3 reads: CASSYGSTDTQYF. The sequenced DNA: TGTGCCAGCAGTTACGGTTCCACAGATACGCAGTATTTT.